This TCR beta chain is from a study of blood T cell repertoires in COVID-19. This clone has more than one count but fewer than ten. Other DNA sequences in this specimen translate into the identical CDR3. Each recovered donor of Cohort 3 presented with two negative PCRs, clearance, or symptom resolution. Method: immunoSEQ multiplex PCR; TCRdb's copy keeps in-frame clones and lacks some. The profile shows some 300,000 clones, roughly nine tenths of them singletons. This CDR3 contains 15 residues. Germline CDR1 is SGHNT and CDR2 is YYREEE (reference sequence). The ends lost 4 bases at V and 0 bases at J; junction bases unmatched: 6.

The sample comprised PBMCs or T cells enriched from blood (not recorded which). The receptor was isolated from a woman aged 30 to 39 who had recovered from COVID-19. The chain has TRBV5-4 and TRBJ2-7; 8 bases fit TRBD1. Written as DNA, the CDR3 is TGTGCCAGCAGCCTCGGACAGGGATACTCCTACGAGCAGTACTTC. Protein: CASSLGQGYSYEQYF.